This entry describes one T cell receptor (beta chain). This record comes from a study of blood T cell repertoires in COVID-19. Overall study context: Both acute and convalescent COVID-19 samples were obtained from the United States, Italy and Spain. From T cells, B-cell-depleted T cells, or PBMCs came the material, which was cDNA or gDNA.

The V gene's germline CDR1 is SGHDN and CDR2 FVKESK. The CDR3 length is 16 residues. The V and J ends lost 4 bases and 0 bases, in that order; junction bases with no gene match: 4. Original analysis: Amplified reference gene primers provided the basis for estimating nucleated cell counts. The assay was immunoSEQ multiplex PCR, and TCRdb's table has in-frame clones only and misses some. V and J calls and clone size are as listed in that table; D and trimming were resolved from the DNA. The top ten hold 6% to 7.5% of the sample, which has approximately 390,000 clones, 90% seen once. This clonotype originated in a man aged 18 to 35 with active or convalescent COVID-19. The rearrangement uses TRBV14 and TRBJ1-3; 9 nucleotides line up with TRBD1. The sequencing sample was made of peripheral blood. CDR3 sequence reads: CASSLQGAHSGNTIYF. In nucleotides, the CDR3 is TGTGCCAGCAGCCTACAGGGGGCCCACTCTGGAAACACCATATATTTT.